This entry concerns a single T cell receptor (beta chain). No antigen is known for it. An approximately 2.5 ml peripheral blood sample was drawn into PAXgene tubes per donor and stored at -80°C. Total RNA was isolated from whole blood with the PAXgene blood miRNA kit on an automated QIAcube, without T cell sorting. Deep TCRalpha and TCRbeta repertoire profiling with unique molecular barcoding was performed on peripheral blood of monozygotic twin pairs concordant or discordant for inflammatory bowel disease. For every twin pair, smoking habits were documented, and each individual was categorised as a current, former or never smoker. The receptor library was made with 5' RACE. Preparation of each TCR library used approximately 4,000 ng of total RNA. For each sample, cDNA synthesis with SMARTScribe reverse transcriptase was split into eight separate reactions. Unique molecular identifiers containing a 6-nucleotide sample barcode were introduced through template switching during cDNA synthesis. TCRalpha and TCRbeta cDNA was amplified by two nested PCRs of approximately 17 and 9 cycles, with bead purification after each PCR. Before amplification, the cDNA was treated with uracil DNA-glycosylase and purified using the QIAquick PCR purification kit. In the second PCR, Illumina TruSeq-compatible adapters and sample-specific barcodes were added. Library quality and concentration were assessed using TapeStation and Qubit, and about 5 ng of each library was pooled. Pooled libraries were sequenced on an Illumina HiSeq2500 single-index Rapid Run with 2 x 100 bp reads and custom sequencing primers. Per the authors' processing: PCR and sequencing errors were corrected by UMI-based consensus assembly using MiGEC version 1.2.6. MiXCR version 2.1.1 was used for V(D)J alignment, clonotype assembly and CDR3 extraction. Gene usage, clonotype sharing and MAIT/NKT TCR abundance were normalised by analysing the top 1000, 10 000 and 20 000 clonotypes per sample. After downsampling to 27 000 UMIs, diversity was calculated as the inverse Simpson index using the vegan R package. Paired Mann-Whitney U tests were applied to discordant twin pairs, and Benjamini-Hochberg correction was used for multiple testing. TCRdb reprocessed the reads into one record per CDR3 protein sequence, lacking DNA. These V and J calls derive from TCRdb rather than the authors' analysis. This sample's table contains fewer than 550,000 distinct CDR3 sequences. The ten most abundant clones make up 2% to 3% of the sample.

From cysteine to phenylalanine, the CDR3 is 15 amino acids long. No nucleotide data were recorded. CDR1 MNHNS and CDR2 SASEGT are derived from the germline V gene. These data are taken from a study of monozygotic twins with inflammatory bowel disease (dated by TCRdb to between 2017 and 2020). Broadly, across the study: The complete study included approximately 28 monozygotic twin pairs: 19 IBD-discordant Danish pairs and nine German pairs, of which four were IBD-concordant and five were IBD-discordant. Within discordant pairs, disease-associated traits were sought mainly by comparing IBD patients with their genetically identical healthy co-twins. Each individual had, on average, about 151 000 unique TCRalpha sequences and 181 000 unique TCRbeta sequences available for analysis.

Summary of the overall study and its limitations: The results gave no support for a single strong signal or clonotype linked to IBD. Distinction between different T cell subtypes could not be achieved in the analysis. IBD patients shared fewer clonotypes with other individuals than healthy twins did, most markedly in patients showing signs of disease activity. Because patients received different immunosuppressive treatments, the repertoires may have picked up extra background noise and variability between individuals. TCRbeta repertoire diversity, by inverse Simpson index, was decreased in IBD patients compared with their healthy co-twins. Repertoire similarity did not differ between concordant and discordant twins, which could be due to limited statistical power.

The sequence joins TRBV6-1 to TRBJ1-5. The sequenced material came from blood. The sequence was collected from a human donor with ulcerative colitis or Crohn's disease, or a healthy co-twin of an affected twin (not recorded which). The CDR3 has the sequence CATHAGGPGNQPQHF.